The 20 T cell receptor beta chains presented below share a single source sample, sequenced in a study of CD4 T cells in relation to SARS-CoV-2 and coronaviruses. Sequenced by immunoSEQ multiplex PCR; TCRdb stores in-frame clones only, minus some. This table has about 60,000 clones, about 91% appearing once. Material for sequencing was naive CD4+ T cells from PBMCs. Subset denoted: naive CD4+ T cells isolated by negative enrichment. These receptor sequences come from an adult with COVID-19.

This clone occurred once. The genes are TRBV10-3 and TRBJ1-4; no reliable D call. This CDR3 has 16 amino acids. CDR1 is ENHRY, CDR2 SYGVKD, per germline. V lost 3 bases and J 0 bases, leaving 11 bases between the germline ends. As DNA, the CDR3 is TGTGCCATCAGTGACAGGTTTATAGCAACTAATGAAAAACTGTTTTTT. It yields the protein CAISDRFIATNEKLFF.

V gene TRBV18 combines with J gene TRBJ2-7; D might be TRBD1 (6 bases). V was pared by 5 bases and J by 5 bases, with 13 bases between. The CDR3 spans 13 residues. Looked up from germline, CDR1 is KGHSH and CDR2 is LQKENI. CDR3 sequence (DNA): TGTGCCAGCTCAGGCACCCGGGACAACGAGCAGTACTTC. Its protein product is CASSGTRDNEQYF.

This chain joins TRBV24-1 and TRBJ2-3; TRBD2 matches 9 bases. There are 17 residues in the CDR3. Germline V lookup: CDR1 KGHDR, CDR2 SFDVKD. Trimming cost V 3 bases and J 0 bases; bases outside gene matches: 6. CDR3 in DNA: TGTGCCACCAGTGATGCCGCTAGCGGGATGAGCACAGATACGCAGTATTTT. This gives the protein CATSDAASGMSTDTQYF.

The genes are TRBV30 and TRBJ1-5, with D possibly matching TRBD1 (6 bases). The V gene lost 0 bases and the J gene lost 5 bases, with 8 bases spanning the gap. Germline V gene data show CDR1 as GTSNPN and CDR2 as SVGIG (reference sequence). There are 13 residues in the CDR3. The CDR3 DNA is TGTGCCTGGAGTGTTAGGGGGGATCAGCCCCAGCATTTT. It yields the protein CAWSVRGDQPQHF.

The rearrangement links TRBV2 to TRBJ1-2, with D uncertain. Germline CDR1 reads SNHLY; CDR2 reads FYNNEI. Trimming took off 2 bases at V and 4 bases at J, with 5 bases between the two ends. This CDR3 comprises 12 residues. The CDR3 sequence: CASSENFYGYTF. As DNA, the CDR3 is TGTGCCAGCAGTGAAAATTTCTATGGCTACACCTTC. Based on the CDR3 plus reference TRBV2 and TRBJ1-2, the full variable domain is EPEVTQTPSHQVTQMGQEVILRCVPISNHLYFYWYRQILGQKVEFLVSFYNNEISEKSEIFDDQFSVERPDGSNFTLKIRSTKLEDSAMYFCASSENFYGYTFGSGTRLTVV.

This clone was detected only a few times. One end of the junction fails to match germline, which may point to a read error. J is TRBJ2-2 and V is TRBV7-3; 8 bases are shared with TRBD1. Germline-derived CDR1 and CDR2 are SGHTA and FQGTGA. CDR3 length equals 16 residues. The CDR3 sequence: CASSLTPGGAAGELFF. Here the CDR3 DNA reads TGTGCCAGCAGCCTAACTCCAGGGGGCGCAGCCGGGGAGCTGTTTTTT.

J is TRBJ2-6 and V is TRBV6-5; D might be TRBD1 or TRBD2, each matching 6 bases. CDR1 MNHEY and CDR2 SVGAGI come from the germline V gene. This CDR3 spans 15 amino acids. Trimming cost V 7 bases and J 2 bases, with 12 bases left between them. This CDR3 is CASNQRGAGANVLTF. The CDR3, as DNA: TGTGCCAGCAACCAGAGGGGGGCTGGGGCCAACGTCCTGACTTTC.

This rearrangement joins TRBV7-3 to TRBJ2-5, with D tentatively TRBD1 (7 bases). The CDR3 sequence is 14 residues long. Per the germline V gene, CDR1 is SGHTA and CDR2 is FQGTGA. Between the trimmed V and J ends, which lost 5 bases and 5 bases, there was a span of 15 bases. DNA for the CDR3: TGTGCCAGCAGCCGGAGGGGGCGAGGGGAGACCCAGTACTTC. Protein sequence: CASSRRGRGETQYF.

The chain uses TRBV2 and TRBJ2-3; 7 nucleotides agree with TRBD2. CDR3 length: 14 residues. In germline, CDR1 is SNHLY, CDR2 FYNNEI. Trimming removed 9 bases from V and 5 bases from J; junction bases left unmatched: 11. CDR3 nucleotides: TGTGCCAGTAAAATCCGGGACTACGAAGATACGCAGTATTTT. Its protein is CASKIRDYEDTQYF.

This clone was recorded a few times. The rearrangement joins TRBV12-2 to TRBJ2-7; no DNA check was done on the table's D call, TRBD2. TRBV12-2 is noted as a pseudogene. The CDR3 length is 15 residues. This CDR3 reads CASRLEEGPLSEQYF. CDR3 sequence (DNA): TGTGCAAGTCGCTTAGAGGAGGGGCCTCTATCCGAGCAGTACTTC.

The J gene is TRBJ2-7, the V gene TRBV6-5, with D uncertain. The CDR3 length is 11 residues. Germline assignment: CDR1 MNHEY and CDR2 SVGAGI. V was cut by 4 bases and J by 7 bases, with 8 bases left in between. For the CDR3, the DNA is TGTGCCAGCAGTTCCGGTGGTGAGCAGTACTTC. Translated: CASSSGGEQYF.

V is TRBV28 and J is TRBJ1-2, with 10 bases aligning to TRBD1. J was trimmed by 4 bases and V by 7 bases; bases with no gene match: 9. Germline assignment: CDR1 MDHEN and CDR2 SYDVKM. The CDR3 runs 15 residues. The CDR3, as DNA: TGTGCCAGCATCCGACCGGGACAGGGGACCTATGGCTACACCTTC. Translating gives CASIRPGQGTYGYTF.

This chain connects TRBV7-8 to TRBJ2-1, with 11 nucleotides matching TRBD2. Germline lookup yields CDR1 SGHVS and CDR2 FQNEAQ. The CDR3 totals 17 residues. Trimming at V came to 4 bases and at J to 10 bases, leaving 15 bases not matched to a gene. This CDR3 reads CASSSGTGTSGHREQFF. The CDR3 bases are TGTGCCAGCAGCTCGGGGACCGGGACTAGCGGTCATCGGGAGCAGTTCTTC.

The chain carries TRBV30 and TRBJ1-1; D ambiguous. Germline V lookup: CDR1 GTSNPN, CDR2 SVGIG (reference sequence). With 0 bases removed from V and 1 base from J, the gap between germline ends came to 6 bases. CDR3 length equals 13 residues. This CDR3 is CAWSVLKNTEAFF. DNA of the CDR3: TGTGCCTGGAGTGTATTGAAGAACACTGAAGCTTTCTTT.

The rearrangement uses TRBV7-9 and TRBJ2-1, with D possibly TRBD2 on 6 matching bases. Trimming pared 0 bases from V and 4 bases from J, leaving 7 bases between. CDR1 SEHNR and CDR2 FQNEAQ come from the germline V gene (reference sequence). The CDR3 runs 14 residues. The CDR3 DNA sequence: TGTGCCAGCAGCTTAGCGAGCGGGTACAATGAGCAGTTCTTC. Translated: CASSLASGYNEQFF. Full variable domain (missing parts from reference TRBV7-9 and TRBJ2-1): DTGVSQNPRHKITKRGQNVTFRCDPISEHNRLYWYRQTLGQGPEFLTYFQNEAQLEKSRLLSDRFSAERPKGSFSTLEIQRTEQGDSAMYLCASSLASGYNEQFFGPGTRLTVL.

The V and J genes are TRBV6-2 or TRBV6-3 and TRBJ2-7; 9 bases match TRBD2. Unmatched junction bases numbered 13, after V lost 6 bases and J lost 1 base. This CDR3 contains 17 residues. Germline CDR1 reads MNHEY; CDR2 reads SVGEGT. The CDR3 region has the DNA TGTGCCAGCAGCCCACAGAAGCTAGCGGGAAAATCCTACGAGCAGTACTTC. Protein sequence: CASSPQKLAGKSYEQYF.

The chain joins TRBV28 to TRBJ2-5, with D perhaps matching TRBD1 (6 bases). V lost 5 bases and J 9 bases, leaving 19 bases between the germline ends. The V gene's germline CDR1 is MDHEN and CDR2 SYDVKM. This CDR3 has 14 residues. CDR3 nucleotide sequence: TGTGCCAGCAGTATACCGCGGAGGCCAGGGGCCCAGTACTTC. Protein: CASSIPRRPGAQYF.

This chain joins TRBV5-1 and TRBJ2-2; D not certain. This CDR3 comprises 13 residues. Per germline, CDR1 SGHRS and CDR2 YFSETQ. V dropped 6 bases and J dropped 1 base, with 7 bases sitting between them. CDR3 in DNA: TGCGCCAGCACGTGGGGGAACACCGGGGAGCTGTTTTTT. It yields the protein CASTWGNTGELFF.

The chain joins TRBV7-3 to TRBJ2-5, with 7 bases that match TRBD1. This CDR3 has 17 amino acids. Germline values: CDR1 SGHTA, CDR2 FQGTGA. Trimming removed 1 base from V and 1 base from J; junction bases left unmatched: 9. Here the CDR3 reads CASSLMRQGGTQETQYF. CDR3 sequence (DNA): TGTGCCAGCAGCTTAATGAGACAGGGCGGCACCCAAGAGACCCAGTACTTC. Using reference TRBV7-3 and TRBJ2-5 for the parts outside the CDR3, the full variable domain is GAGVSQTPSNKVTEKGKYVELRCDPISGHTALYWYRQSLGQGPEFLIYFQGTGAADDSGLPNDRFFAVRPEGSVSTLKIQRTERGDSAVYLCASSLMRQGGTQETQYFGPGTRLLVL.

The CDR3 protein is CASSSLLSDQETQYF. Written as DNA, the CDR3 is TGTGCCAGCAGCTCCCTCCTTAGCGACCAAGAGACCCAGTACTTC. The chain links TRBV5-4 to TRBJ2-5; possible D gene TRBD2, 5 bases. V was shortened by 3 bases and J by 0 bases, with 12 bases between the two germline ends. The CDR3 has 15 amino acids. Germline CDR1 reads SGHNT; CDR2 reads YYREEE (reference sequence).